This T cell receptor beta chain derives from a study of cytomegalovirus exposure and HLA in healthy donors. Germline trimming cut 4 bases from V and 3 bases from J; bases unmatched to any gene: 7. This CDR3 has 15 residues. Germline V gene lookup returns CDR1 MGHRA and CDR2 YSYEKL. This clone has more than one count but fewer than ten. PCR amplification relied on 60 Vbeta primers (plus 13 Jbeta primers). Assay used: immunoSEQ multiplex PCR; TCRdb lists only in-frame clones, some missing. The sample lists 35,000 to 50,000 clones; 60% to 70% were seen once. V and J are TRBV4-1 and TRBJ2-7, with 9 bases that match TRBD1. This TCR was sampled from a man aged 40-49 years in good health and CMV-seronegative. Source material: PBMCs. The CDR3, as DNA: TGCGCCAGCAGCCCTGGTCCGGGACAGGGCTACGAGCAGTACTTC. Protein product: CASSPGPGQGYEQYF.